This TCR beta chain was found in a study of control samples from healthy donors and cancer patients. Some clones are missing from TCRdb's copy, which holds only in-frame ones; the method was immunoSEQ multiplex PCR. Of about 150,000 clones in the sample, about 94% were seen once. Sequencing was done on a sample of blood. The sequence came from a man aged 40-49 years in good health.

The CDR3 nucleotides are TGTGCCACCAGTGATTCCGGGACTAGCGGAACCCATGAGCAGTTCTTC. Its translation: CATSDSGTSGTHEQFF. The chain joins TRBV24-1 to TRBJ2-1, with 11 bases matching TRBD2. In germline, CDR1 is KGHDR, CDR2 SFDVKD. This CDR3 is 16 amino acids long. Trimming cost V 2 bases and J 8 bases; bases outside gene matches: 7.